This TCR beta chain came from a study of early T cells in non-severe SARS-CoV-2 infection. In the study overall: Sequencing input comprised bulk RNA from unsorted whole blood; chain pairing was not available.

Study-level results: Matching with VDJdb favored anti-spike CD8 responses (missing private and CD4 specificities).

Individual cDNA molecules carried attached unique molecular identifiers. Each CDR3 protein is one row after TCRdb ran MiXCR on the 5' RACE reads. Here the sample spans about 22,000 distinct CDR3 sequences, 4.5% to 5% being singletons. This CDR3 has 12 amino acids. CDR1 SGHDT and CDR2 YYEEEE come from the germline V gene. Trimming pared 2 bases from V and 7 bases from J, leaving 7 bases between. This clonotype was observed a few times. What it binds is unknown. The receptor's source is an adult who was a healthcare worker with PCR-confirmed SARS-CoV-2 infection or an uninfected control (not recorded which). The chain recombines TRBV5-6 with TRBJ2-1; D is uncertain. The source material was whole blood. The CDR3 DNA reads as TGTGCCAGCAGCTTTTCCCGTAATGAGCAGTTCTTC. Residues: CASSFSRNEQFF.